The next 2 T cell receptor beta chains were all read from a single sample in a study of cytomegalovirus exposure and HLA in healthy donors. Primers: 60 Vbeta forward and 13 Jbeta reverse. Some clones are missing from TCRdb's copy, which holds only in-frame ones; the method was immunoSEQ multiplex PCR. Of around 180,000 clones in the sample, around 80% were seen once. Sequencing used PBMCs. These TCRs come from a boy younger than 10 in good health and CMV-seronegative.

The CDR3 loop reads CASSPRAGTGALKQYF. The CDR3 DNA follows: TGTGCCAGCAGCCCGAGAGCCGGGACAGGGGCTTTAAAGCAGTACTTC. The gene calls are TRBV5-4 and TRBJ2-7, with 10 bases identical to TRBD1. The CDR3 is 16 residues long. Germline V CDR1 and CDR2: SGHNT, YYREEE (reference sequence). With 4 bases clipped from V and 8 bases from J, the junction kept 15 bases outside the gene matches.

The gene calls are TRBV6-5 and TRBJ1-2; 8 bases agree with TRBD1. There are 14 residues in the CDR3. Germline V gives CDR1 MNHEY, CDR2 SVGAGI. After removal of 5 bases from V and 1 base from J, the junction contained 3 bases not matched to a gene. Here the CDR3 DNA reads TGTGCCAGCAGTGGGGACAGGATTAACTATGGCTACACCTTC. Its translation is CASSGDRINYGYTF.